A selection of T cell receptor beta chains follows, all from one sample in a study of blood T cell repertoires in COVID-19. Clones were sequenced by immunoSEQ multiplex PCR, and TCRdb holds only the in-frame ones, with some missing. Counted here are approximately 160,000 clones, just under 85% occurring once; the ten biggest clones make up roughly 8%. The sequencing sample was made of peripheral blood. These receptors came from a middle-aged man who had recovered from COVID-19. CDR3s include the opening cysteine and the closing phenylalanine or tryptophan. The order of the fields is D gene, clone size, J gene, V gene, CDR3 DNA, CDR3 protein. The D gene is left open where the match is weak. Size is stated for part of the rows, as once, few or many counts, or as a class when the clone is expanded.

d_call: -
clone_size: -
j_call: TRBJ2-7
v_call: TRBV6-2/TRBV6-3
cdr3_nt: TGTGCCAGCAGTTACTCTCCCGGGACACGCAACGAGTACGAGCAGTACTTC
cdr3_aa: CASSYSPGTRNEYEQYF

d_call: -
clone_size: -
j_call: TRBJ1-2
v_call: TRBV29-1
cdr3_nt: TGCAGCGTTGTTGACAATGGCTACACCTTC
cdr3_aa: CSVVDNGYTF

d_call: TRBD2
clone_size: -
j_call: TRBJ2-2
v_call: TRBV5-1
cdr3_nt: TGCGCCAGCAGCGTCCGTGTTGGGCTAGCGGGAGCGAAAAGGGGCGGGGAGCTGTTTTTT
cdr3_aa: CASSVRVGLAGAKRGGELFF

d_call: TRBD2
clone_size: -
j_call: TRBJ2-1
v_call: TRBV20-1
cdr3_nt: TGCAGTGCTAGTCATGGACTAGCCTACAATGAGCAGTTCTTC
cdr3_aa: CSASHGLAYNEQFF

d_call: TRBD1
clone_size: -
j_call: TRBJ1-6
v_call: TRBV28
cdr3_nt: TGTGCCAGCAGTTTACTCAGGGGGAATTCACCCCTCCACTTT
cdr3_aa: CASSLLRGNSPLHF

d_call: TRBD1
clone_size: few
j_call: TRBJ1-3
v_call: TRBV4-2
cdr3_nt: TGTGCCAGCAGCCAATCGACAGGGGCTGGAAACACCATATATTTT
cdr3_aa: CASSQSTGAGNTIYF

d_call: -
clone_size: -
j_call: TRBJ2-7
v_call: TRBV18
cdr3_nt: TGTGCCAGCTCACCAAATTACGGGGACTCCTACGAGCAGTACTTC
cdr3_aa: CASSPNYGDSYEQYF

d_call: -
clone_size: -
j_call: TRBJ2-4
v_call: TRBV5-8
cdr3_nt: TGTGCCAGCAGCCCCCGGGGGTTCACAGAACAGTACTTC
cdr3_aa: CASSPRGFTEQYF

d_call: -
clone_size: few
j_call: TRBJ1-5
v_call: TRBV19
cdr3_nt: TGTGCCAGTAGTGTTAAACAGGGTATCCAGCCCCAGCATTTT
cdr3_aa: CASSVKQGIQPQHF

d_call: -
clone_size: -
j_call: TRBJ2-7
v_call: TRBV5-6
cdr3_nt: TGTGCCAGCAGCTTGTATCCCCAGGGAAGCTACGAGCAGTACTTC
cdr3_aa: CASSLYPQGSYEQYF

d_call: TRBD1
clone_size: -
j_call: TRBJ2-2
v_call: TRBV24-1
cdr3_nt: TGTGCCACCAGTGACCTCCGGGACAGGGATCCCGGGGAGCTGTTTTTT
cdr3_aa: CATSDLRDRDPGELFF

d_call: TRBD2
clone_size: -
j_call: TRBJ2-7
v_call: TRBV6-2/TRBV6-3
cdr3_nt: TGTGCCAGCAGTTCCCCCGGGACTAGCGGGAGCGCCGCGTACTTC
cdr3_aa: CASSSPGTSGSAAYF

d_call: TRBD1
clone_size: few
j_call: TRBJ1-5
v_call: TRBV12-3/TRBV12-4
cdr3_nt: TGTGCCAGCAGTGGGACAGCCAATCAGCCCCAGCATTTT
cdr3_aa: CASSGTANQPQHF

d_call: -
clone_size: -
j_call: TRBJ1-3
v_call: TRBV7-2
cdr3_nt: TGTGCCAGCAGCTTTGGGACAATCTCTGGAAACACCATATATTTT
cdr3_aa: CASSFGTISGNTIYF

d_call: TRBD2
clone_size: many
j_call: TRBJ2-3
v_call: TRBV4-2
cdr3_nt: TGTGCCAGCAGCCAAGCCCCCTTGGCGGGGGGGCCTTCCGGCACAGATACGCAGTATTTT
cdr3_aa: CASSQAPLAGGPSGTDTQYF

d_call: TRBD1
clone_size: -
j_call: TRBJ2-7
v_call: TRBV7-8
cdr3_nt: TGTGCCAGCAGCCCGAGACCACAGGGGGCGAATGAGCAGTACTTC
cdr3_aa: CASSPRPQGANEQYF

d_call: TRBD1
clone_size: -
j_call: TRBJ2-4
v_call: TRBV4-2
cdr3_nt: TGTGCCAGCAGCCAAGCCGACAGGGGGGGGGAAAACATTCAGTACTTC
cdr3_aa: CASSQADRGGENIQYF

d_call: TRBD1
clone_size: -
j_call: TRBJ2-6
v_call: TRBV19
cdr3_nt: TGTGCCAGTAGTATCGGGACAGGAAAAACTGGGGCCAACGTCCTGACTTTC
cdr3_aa: CASSIGTGKTGANVLTF

d_call: TRBD2
clone_size: -
j_call: TRBJ2-7
v_call: TRBV2
cdr3_nt: TGTGCCAGCAGTGCAGTAGGGACGGGGGGCTACGAGCAGTACTTC
cdr3_aa: CASSAVGTGGYEQYF

d_call: -
clone_size: -
j_call: TRBJ2-7
v_call: TRBV6-1
cdr3_nt: TGTGCCAGCAGTGAAACGGGGAATGAGCAGTACTTC
cdr3_aa: CASSETGNEQYF

d_call: -
clone_size: -
j_call: TRBJ1-2
v_call: TRBV7-9
cdr3_nt: TGTGCCAGCAGCTTAGAGGCGGCCGGGGGGCGCAGAAATGGCTACACCTTC
cdr3_aa: CASSLEAAGGRRNGYTF

d_call: TRBD2
clone_size: -
j_call: TRBJ2-5
v_call: TRBV6-2/TRBV6-3
cdr3_nt: TGTGCCAGCAGTTTGGCGGCGGGGGGAGAGACCCAGTACTTC
cdr3_aa: CASSLAAGGETQYF

d_call: -
clone_size: -
j_call: TRBJ2-7
v_call: TRBV4-1
cdr3_nt: TGCGCCAGCAGCCTTTATGACAGCTCCTACGAGCAGTACTTC
cdr3_aa: CASSLYDSSYEQYF

d_call: -
clone_size: -
j_call: TRBJ1-2
v_call: TRBV5-1
cdr3_nt: TGCGCCAGCAGCTTGGAAGGGAGCACTGGCTACACCTTC
cdr3_aa: CASSLEGSTGYTF

d_call: -
clone_size: -
j_call: TRBJ2-3
v_call: TRBV24-1
cdr3_nt: TGTGCCACCAGTGCTCCACAGGGACCCACAGATACGCAGTATTTT
cdr3_aa: CATSAPQGPTDTQYF

d_call: -
clone_size: once
j_call: TRBJ2-7
v_call: TRBV27
cdr3_nt: TGTGCCAGCAGTTTCCGGGGGTTCGAGCAGTACTTC
cdr3_aa: CASSFRGFEQYF

d_call: -
clone_size: few
j_call: TRBJ2-3
v_call: TRBV19
cdr3_nt: TGTGCCAGTAGTATAGGGCTTAACACAGATACGCAGTATTTT
cdr3_aa: CASSIGLNTDTQYF

d_call: -
clone_size: -
j_call: TRBJ1-1
v_call: TRBV12-5
cdr3_nt: TGTGCTAGTGGCTGGGAGGGAAATGAAGCTTTCTTT
cdr3_aa: CASGWEGNEAFF

d_call: TRBD2
clone_size: -
j_call: TRBJ2-4
v_call: TRBV7-8
cdr3_nt: TGTGCCAGCAGCACCCGGGTCGGGGGGATCAAAAACATTCAGTACTTC
cdr3_aa: CASSTRVGGIKNIQYF

d_call: -
clone_size: -
j_call: TRBJ1-1
v_call: TRBV10-3
cdr3_nt: TGTGCCATCAGTGAGGGTCAGGGGCAAGCTTTCTTT
cdr3_aa: CAISEGQGQAFF

d_call: -
clone_size: -
j_call: TRBJ2-5
v_call: TRBV7-6
cdr3_nt: TGTGCCAGCAGCTTAGCGGGGGGAAGTCAAGAGACCCAGTACTTC
cdr3_aa: CASSLAGGSQETQYF

d_call: -
clone_size: -
j_call: TRBJ2-1
v_call: TRBV27
cdr3_nt: TGTGCCAGCAGTCCGCCGACAGGGGGGGTAGCGGGAGCCTGGAATGAGCAGTTCTTC
cdr3_aa: CASSPPTGGVAGAWNEQFF

d_call: TRBD1
clone_size: -
j_call: TRBJ1-3
v_call: TRBV19
cdr3_nt: TGTGCCAGTTTGACAGGGGGCGTCGGAAACACCATATATTTT
cdr3_aa: CASLTGGVGNTIYF

d_call: TRBD1
clone_size: -
j_call: TRBJ2-7
v_call: TRBV4-2
cdr3_nt: TGTGCCAGCAGCCAAGACAGGACAGGGTGGTCCGAGCAGTACTTC
cdr3_aa: CASSQDRTGWSEQYF

d_call: -
clone_size: -
j_call: TRBJ2-7
v_call: TRBV28
cdr3_nt: TGTGCCAGCAGTTCCCGGGACATCTACGAGCAGTACTTC
cdr3_aa: CASSSRDIYEQYF